This T cell receptor (beta chain) derives from a study of cytomegalovirus exposure and HLA in healthy donors. Findings and limits, study-wide: Usually a TCR sequence was rare, but some public TCRs were found in many donors. The authors excluded some V segments, including TRBV6-2 and TRBV6-3, as indistinguishable. A later analysis showed that HLA-associated TCR beta chains had undergone more clonal expansion than equally common others.

The PCR had 60 Vbeta and 13 Jbeta primers. Using immunoSEQ multiplex PCR, the repertoire was profiled, and TCRdb retains in-frame clones only, with some absent. The table shows around 160,000 clones, with 60% to 80% occurring only once. A word on this clone: Antigen specificity is unknown.

Germline V lookup: CDR1 MGHDK, CDR2 SYGVNS. The V segment lost 5 bases and the J segment 4 bases; nucleotides outside the gene matches: 9. This CDR3 is 16 amino acids long. Material for sequencing was PBMCs. The J gene is TRBJ1-4, the V gene TRBV25-1; TRBD1 agrees at 8 bases. The source is a male donor in good health and CMV-seronegative. CDR3 DNA sequence: TGTGCCAGCAGTACCGGCAGGGGGCAGGGTAATGAAAAACTGTTTTTT. Translating gives CASSTGRGQGNEKLFF.